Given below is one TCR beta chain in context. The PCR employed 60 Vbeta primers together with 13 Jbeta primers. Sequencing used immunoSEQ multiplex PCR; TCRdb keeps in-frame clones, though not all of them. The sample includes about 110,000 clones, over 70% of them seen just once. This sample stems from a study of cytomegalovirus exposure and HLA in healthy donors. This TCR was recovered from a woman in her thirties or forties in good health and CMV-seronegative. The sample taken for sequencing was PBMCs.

CDR3 amino acids: CASSALALGRNGYTF. Here the CDR3 DNA reads TGTGCCAGCAGCGCGTTGGCCCTGGGGCGGAATGGCTACACCTTC. The chain carries TRBV7-2 and TRBJ1-2, with a possible D match to TRBD1 (5 bases). V was cut by 5 bases and J by 6 bases, with 19 bases left in between. Germline-derived CDR1 and CDR2 are SGHTA and FQGNSA. This CDR3 is 15 amino acids long. Supplemented by reference TRBV7-2 and TRBJ1-2, the full variable domain reads GAGVSQSPSNKVTEKGKDVELRCDPISGHTALYWYRQSLGQGLEFLIYFQGNSAPDKSGLPSDRFSAERTGGSVSTLTIQRTQQEDSAVYLCASSALALGRNGYTFGSGTRLTVV.